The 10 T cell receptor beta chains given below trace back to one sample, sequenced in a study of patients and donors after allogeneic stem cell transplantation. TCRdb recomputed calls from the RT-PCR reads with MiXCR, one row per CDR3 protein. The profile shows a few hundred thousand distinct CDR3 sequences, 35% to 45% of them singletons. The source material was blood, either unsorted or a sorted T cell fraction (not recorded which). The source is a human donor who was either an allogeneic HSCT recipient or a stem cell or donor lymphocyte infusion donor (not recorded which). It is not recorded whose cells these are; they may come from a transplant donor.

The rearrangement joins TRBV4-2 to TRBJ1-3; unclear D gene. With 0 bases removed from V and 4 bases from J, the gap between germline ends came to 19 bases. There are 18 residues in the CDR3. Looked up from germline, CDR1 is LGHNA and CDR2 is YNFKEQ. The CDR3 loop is CASSQDPPRNGAGNTIYF. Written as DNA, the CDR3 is TGTGCCAGCAGCCAAGATCCCCCCCGCAATGGAGCAGGAAACACCATATATTTT.

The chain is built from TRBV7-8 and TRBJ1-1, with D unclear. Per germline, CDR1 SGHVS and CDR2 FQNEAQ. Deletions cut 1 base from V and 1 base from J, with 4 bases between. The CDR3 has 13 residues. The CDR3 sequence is CASSLVKNTEAFF. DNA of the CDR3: TGTGCCAGCAGCTTAGTAAAGAACACTGAAGCTTTCTTT.

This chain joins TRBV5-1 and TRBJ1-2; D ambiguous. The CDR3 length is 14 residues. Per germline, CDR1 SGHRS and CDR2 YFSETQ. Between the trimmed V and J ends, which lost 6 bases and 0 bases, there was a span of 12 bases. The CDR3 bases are TGCGCCAGCAACCCGGACGGATCTAACTATGGCTACACCTTC. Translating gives CASNPDGSNYGYTF.

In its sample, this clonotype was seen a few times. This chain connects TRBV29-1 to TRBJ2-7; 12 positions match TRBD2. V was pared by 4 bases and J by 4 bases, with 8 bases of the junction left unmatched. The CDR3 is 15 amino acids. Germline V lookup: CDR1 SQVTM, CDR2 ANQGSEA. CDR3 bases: TGCAGCGTTGTCCCACTAGCGGGGGGTCTATACGAGCAGTACTTC. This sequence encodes CSVVPLAGGLYEQYF.

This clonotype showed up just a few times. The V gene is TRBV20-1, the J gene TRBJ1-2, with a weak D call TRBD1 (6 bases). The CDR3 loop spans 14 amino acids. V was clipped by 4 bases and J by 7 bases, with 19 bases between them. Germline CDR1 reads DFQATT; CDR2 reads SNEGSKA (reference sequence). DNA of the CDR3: TGCAGTGCTACCGAATCAGGTCCCAGGGGTGGCTACACCTTC. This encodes CSATESGPRGGYTF.

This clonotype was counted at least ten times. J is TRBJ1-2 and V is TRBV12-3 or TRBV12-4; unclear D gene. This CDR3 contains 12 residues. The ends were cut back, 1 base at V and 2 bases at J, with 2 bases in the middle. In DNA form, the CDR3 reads TGTGCCAGCAGTTTAGACAACTATGGCTACACCTTC. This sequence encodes CASSLDNYGYTF.

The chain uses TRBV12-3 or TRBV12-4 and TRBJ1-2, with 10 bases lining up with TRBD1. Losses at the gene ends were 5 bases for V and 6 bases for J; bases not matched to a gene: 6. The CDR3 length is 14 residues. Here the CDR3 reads CASSVGQGINGYTF. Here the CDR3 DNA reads TGTGCCAGCAGTGTGGGACAGGGGATAAATGGCTACACCTTC.

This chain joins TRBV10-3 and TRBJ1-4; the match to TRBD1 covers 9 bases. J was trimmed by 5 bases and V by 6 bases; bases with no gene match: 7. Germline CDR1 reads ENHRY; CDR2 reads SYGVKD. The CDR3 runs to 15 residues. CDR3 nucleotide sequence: TGTGCCATCAGCCAGCCCGACAGGGGGAATGAAAAACTGTTTTTT. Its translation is CAISQPDRGNEKLFF.

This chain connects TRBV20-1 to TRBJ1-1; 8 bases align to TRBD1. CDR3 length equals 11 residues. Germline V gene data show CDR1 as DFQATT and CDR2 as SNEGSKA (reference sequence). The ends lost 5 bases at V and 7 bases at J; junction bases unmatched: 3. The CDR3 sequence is CSAQGASEAFF. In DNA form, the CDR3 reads TGCAGTGCTCAGGGGGCAAGTGAAGCTTTCTTT.

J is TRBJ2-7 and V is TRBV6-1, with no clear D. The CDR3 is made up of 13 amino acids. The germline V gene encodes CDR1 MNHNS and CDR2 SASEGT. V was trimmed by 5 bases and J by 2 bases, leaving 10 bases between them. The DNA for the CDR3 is TGTGCCAGCAGTAACCCACTTGCCTACGAGCAGTACTTC. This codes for CASSNPLAYEQYF.